Listed here is a single T cell receptor beta chain. The antigen is unknown. Clones were sequenced by immunoSEQ multiplex PCR, and TCRdb holds only the in-frame ones, with some missing. The sample lists 2 million to 2.5 million clones, 95% occurring once. The data originate from a study of shared clonotypes between healthy human individuals. There are 16 residues in the CDR3. In germline, CDR1 is SGHRS, CDR2 YFSETQ. V gave up 0 bases and J gave up 7 bases; unmatched junction bases: 6. Regarding the study as a whole: Naive subsets usually exceeded memory subsets in estimated richness. Clonotype sharing among donors, it was expected, would be affected by sequencing depth.

Donors, without exception, were Caucasian adults residing in Nashville, Tennessee. The specimen was naive CD4+ T cells sorted from blood. Subset in this sample: CD45RA+ positively selected. This sequence joins TRBV5-1 and TRBJ2-2; 10 bases line up with TRBD2. This sequence was found in a man in his late teens or twenties in good health. CDR3 in amino acids: CASSLGASGSIGELFF. The CDR3 nucleotides are TGCGCCAGCAGCTTGGGGGCTAGCGGGAGTATCGGGGAGCTGTTTTTT.